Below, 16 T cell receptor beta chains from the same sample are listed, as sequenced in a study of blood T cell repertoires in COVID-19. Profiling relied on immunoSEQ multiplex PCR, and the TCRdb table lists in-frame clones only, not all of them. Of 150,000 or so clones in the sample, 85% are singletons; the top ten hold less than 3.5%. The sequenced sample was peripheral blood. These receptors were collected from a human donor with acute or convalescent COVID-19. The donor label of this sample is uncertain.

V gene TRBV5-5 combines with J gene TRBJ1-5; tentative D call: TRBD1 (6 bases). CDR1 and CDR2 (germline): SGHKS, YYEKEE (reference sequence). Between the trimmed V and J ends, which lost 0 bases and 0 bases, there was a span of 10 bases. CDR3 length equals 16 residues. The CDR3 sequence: CASSLAGQSSNQPQHF. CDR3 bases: TGTGCCAGCAGCTTGGCGGGACAAAGTAGCAATCAGCCCCAGCATTTT.

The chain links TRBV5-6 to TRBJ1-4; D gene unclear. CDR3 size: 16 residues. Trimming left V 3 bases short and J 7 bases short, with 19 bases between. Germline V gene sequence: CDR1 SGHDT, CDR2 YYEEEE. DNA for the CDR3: TGTGCCAGCAGCTCCCAGCCGCGGGAGGCTGGTGAAAAACTGTTTTTT. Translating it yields CASSSQPREAGEKLFF.

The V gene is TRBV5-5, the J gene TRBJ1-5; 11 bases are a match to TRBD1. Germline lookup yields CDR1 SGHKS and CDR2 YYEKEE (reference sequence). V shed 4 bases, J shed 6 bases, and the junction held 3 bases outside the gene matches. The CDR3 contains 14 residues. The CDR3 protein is CASSPDRGRQPQHF. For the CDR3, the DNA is TGTGCCAGCAGCCCGGACAGGGGGCGTCAGCCCCAGCATTTT.

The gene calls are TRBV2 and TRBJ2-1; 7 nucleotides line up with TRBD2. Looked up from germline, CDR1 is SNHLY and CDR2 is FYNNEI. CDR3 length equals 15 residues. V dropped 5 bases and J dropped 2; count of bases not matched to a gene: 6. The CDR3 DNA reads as TGTGCCAGCAGTCCAGGGAGGGTCACCTACAATGAGCAGTTCTTC. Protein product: CASSPGRVTYNEQFF.

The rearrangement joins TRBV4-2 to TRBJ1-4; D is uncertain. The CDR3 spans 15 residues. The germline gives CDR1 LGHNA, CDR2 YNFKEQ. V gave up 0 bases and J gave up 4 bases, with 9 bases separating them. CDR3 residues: CASSQDVLINEKLFF. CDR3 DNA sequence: TGTGCCAGCAGCCAAGACGTACTGATTAATGAAAAACTGTTTTTT.

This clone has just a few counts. The CDR3 DNA follows: TGTGCCAGCAGTGCCCCAGGGAGGAACTACAATGAGCAGTTCTTC. Residues: CASSAPGRNYNEQFF. The chain has TRBV28 and TRBJ2-1; tentative D call: TRBD2 (6 bases). Germline CDR1 is MDHEN and CDR2 is SYDVKM. V was cut by 5 bases and J by 3 bases, with 14 bases left in between. This CDR3 region has 15 residues.

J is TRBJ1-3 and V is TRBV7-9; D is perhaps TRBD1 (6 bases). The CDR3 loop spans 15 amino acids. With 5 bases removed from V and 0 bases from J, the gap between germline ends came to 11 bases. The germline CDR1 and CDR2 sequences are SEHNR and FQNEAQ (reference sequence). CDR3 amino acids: CASSPTGYSGNTIYF. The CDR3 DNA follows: TGTGCCAGCAGCCCGACAGGATACTCTGGAAACACCATATATTTT.

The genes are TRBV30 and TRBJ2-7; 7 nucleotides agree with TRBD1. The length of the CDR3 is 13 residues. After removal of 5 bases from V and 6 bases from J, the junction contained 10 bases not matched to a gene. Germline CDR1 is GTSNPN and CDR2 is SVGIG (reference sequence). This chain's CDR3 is CAWRQGLGSEQYF. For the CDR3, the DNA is TGTGCCTGGCGACAGGGATTAGGGTCCGAGCAGTACTTC.

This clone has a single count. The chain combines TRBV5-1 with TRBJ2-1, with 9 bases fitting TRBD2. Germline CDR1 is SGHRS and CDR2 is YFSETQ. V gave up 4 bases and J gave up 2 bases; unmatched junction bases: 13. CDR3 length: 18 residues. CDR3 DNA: TGCGCCAGCAGCGGGGGTTTGGGTAGCGGGGGCACCTACAATGAGCAGTTCTTC. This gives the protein CASSGGLGSGGTYNEQFF.

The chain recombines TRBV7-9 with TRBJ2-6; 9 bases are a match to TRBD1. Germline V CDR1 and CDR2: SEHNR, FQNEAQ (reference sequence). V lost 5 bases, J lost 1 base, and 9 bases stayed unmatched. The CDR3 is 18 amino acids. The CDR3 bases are TGTGCCAGCAGCCGGGGGACAGGGCCATTATCTGGGGCCAACGTCCTGACTTTC. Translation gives CASSRGTGPLSGANVLTF.

DNA of the CDR3: TGCGCCAGCAGTCAATTATATCAGGGGGTCGGTTCACCCCTCCACTTT. This gives the protein CASSQLYQGVGSPLHF. J is TRBJ1-6 and V is TRBV4-1; 7 bases are shared with TRBD1. The CDR3 has 16 residues. The V and J ends lost 6 bases and 9 bases, in that order; junction bases with no gene match: 14. Per germline, CDR1 MGHRA and CDR2 YSYEKL.

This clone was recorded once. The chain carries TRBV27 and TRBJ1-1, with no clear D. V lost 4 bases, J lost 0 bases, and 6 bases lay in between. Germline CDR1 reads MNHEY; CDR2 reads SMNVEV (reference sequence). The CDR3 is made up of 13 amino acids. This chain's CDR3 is CASSSNLNTEAFF. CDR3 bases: TGTGCCAGCAGTTCTAACCTGAACACTGAAGCTTTCTTT.

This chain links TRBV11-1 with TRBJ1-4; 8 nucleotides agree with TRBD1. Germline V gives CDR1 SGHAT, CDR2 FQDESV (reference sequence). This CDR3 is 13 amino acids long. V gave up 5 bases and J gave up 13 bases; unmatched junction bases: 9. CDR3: CASSAGQGMGLFF. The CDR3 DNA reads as TGTGCCAGCAGCGCCGGACAGGGAATGGGACTGTTTTTT.

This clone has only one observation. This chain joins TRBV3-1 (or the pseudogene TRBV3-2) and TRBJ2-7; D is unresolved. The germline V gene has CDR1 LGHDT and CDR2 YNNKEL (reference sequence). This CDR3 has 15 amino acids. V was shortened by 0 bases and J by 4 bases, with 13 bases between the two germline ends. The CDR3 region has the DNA TGTGCCAGCAGCCAAGATCTGGAGACTGAATACGAGCAGTACTTC. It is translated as CASSQDLETEYEQYF.

CDR3: CAIRTGTGVDNSPLHF. The CDR3 DNA reads TGTGCCATCAGGACCGGAACAGGGGTGGATAATTCACCCCTCCACTTT. The gene calls are TRBV10-3 and TRBJ1-6; 7 positions agree with TRBD1. The germline V gene has CDR1 ENHRY and CDR2 SYGVKD. The CDR3 runs to 16 residues. Losses at the gene ends were 6 bases for V and 5 bases for J; bases not matched to a gene: 10.

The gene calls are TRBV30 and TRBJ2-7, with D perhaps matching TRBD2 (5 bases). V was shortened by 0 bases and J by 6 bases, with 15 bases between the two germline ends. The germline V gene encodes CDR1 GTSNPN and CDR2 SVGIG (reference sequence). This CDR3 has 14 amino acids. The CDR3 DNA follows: TGTGCCTGGAGTGTCGGAGGAGGAGTAGCCGAGCAGTACTTC. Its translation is CAWSVGGGVAEQYF.